The present T cell receptor (beta chain) was sequenced within a study of OX40 agonist ivuxolimab in advanced cancers. After removal of 1 base from V and 6 bases from J, the junction contained 10 bases not matched to a gene. CDR3 length: 17 amino acids. The V gene's germline CDR1 is SGHNT and CDR2 YYREEE (reference sequence). Generated by immunoSEQ multiplex PCR, the TCRdb table keeps only in-frame clones and is missing some. The sample lists 31,000 or so clones; more than 75% were seen once. V and J are TRBV5-4 and TRBJ2-2, with 9 bases fitting TRBD2. The source is an adult with an advanced solid tumor such as melanoma, head and neck, liver or kidney cancer. Sequenced here: CD4+ or CD8+ T cells sorted from blood, sampled in a trial of the OX40 agonist ivuxolimab. The CDR3 loop reads CASSLWAGGPLAGELFF. The DNA for the CDR3 is TGTGCCAGCAGCTTGTGGGCGGGGGGGCCCCTTGCCGGGGAGCTGTTTTTT.